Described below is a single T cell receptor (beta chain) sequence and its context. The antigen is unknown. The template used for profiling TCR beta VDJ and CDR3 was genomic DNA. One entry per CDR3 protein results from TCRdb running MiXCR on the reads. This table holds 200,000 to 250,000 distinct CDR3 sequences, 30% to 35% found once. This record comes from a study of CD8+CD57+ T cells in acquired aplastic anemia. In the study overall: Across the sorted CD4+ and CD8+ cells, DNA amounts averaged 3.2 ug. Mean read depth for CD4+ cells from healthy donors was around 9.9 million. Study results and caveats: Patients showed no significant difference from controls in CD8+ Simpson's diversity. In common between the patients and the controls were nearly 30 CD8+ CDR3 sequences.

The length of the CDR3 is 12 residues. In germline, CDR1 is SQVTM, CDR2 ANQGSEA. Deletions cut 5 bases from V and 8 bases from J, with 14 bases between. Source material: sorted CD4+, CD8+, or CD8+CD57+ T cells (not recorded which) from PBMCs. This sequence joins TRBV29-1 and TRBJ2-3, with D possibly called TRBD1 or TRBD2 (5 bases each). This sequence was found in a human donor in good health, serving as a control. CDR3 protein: CSVLGTSGTQYF. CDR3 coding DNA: TGCAGCGTTTTGGGGACGTCTGGTACGCAGTATTTT.